The T cell receptor beta chain under discussion was sequenced for a study of cytomegalovirus exposure and HLA in healthy donors. Comment on this clone: Its antigen is currently unknown. The junction and the germline gene differ at one end; a read error may be behind it.

The study, taken as a whole, reports: The productive fraction for most TCR beta V segments was about 87% or about 30% in an earlier analysis. Cytomegalovirus status was reportedly diagnosed by the classifier with high sensitivity and specificity. Specificity of a few CMV-associated chains for CMV antigens was verified in vitro.

The PCR made use of 60 Vbeta and 13 Jbeta primers. Only in-frame clones appear in the TCRdb table, and some are missing; sequencing was by immunoSEQ multiplex PCR. The top ten hold almost 6% of the sample, which has some 54,000 clones, about 84% seen once. Germline V gene sequence: CDR1 SEHNR, CDR2 FQNEAQ (reference sequence). This CDR3 has 11 amino acids. The gene calls are TRBV7-9 and TRBJ1-2; 9 bases are a match to TRBD1. The TCR originated in a male donor in good health and CMV-seronegative. Sequencing used PBMCs. Here the CDR3 DNA reads TGTGCCAGCAGCTCCTACCAACAGGGGGCGTTC. Its translation: CASSSYQQGAF.